The clone carrying this T cell receptor beta chain was detected only a few times. The entry originates in a study of patients and donors after allogeneic stem cell transplantation. The junction had 9 bases not matched to a gene; V was cut back by 4 bases and J by 8 bases. The CDR3 totals 15 residues. Germline-derived CDR1 and CDR2 are MGHRA and YSYEKL. TCRdb reprocessed the RT-PCR reads with MiXCR, giving one entry per CDR3 protein. The repertoire includes 84,000 or so distinct CDR3 sequences, around 48% of them detected once, and more than 55% sits in the top ten. The rearrangement joins TRBV4-1 to TRBJ1-4; 8 nucleotides agree with TRBD1. Sequencing used blood, either unsorted or a sorted T cell fraction (not recorded which). The sequence was collected from a human donor who was either an allogeneic HSCT recipient or a stem cell or donor lymphocyte infusion donor (not recorded which). It is not recorded whose cells these are; they may come from a transplant donor. The chain's CDR3 is CASSPFGQGGEKLFF. The CDR3 DNA sequence: TGCGCCAGCAGCCCTTTCGGACAGGGAGGCGAAAAACTGTTTTTT.